The present TCR beta chain was sequenced within a study of cytomegalovirus exposure and HLA in healthy donors. Trimming pared 5 bases from V and 6 bases from J, leaving 16 bases between. This CDR3 has 15 amino acids. Germline V gives CDR1 SEHNR, CDR2 FQNEAQ (reference sequence). Findings of the study overall: Usually a TCR sequence was rare, but some public TCRs were found in many donors. Researchers reportedly found TCR beta sequences accurately predicted most subjects' HLA-A and HLA-B alleles. Sequencing likely caused a cluster of highly shared sequence variants.

In the case of this clone: Its target is not known.

In the PCR, 60 Vbeta and 13 Jbeta primers were used. Only in-frame clones appear in the TCRdb table, and some are missing; sequencing was by immunoSEQ multiplex PCR. The table has about 160,000 clones, over 75% seen once. The rearrangement uses TRBV7-9 and TRBJ1-4, with D possibly being TRBD1 (5 bases). The sequence derives from a man aged 35 to 55 in good health and CMV-seronegative. The sample was PBMCs. CDR3 in amino acids: CASSGRGSGDEKLFF. The CDR3 region has the DNA TGTGCCAGCAGCGGCAGAGGTTCGGGGGATGAAAAACTGTTTTTT.